A single sample gave rise to the 13 T cell receptor beta chains below, sequenced in a study of T-cell reconstitution after alpha-beta-depleted transplantation in children. Construction of the TCRbeta library involved unique molecular identifiers. From the PCR reads, TCRdb called clonotypes with MiXCR, one entry per CDR3 protein. The sample holds more than 200,000 distinct CDR3 sequences, 24% seen once. The source material was PBMCs, mostly from graft donor cells, sampled 360 days after TCRalphabeta/CD19-depleted stem cell transplant. The receptors were sampled from a female patient aged 2 to 10 who had a stem cell transplant for congenital amegakaryocytic thrombocytopenia, so the T cells may come from the graft donor.

This clonotype has more than one count but fewer than ten. V is TRBV12-3 or TRBV12-4 and J is TRBJ2-1, with D perhaps matching TRBD1 (6 bases). The length of the CDR3 is 15 residues. Trimming cost V 5 bases and J 0 bases, with 11 bases left between them. CDR3 sequence: CASSGSDSSYNEQFF. CDR3 nucleotides: TGTGCCAGCAGTGGTTCGGACAGCTCCTACAATGAGCAGTTCTTC.

This chain joins TRBV7-9 and TRBJ2-3, with 8 bases matching TRBD1. Trimming removed 4 bases from V and 3 bases from J; junction bases left unmatched: 6. The CDR3 is 15 residues long. Germline V gives CDR1 SEHNR, CDR2 FQNEAQ (reference sequence). In DNA form, the CDR3 reads TGTGCCAGCAGCTCAACAGGGGGGACGACAGATACGCAGTATTTT. It translates to CASSSTGGTTDTQYF.

This chain connects TRBV12-3 or TRBV12-4 to TRBJ2-1; no definite D call. Trimming removed 0 bases at V and 12 bases at J, with 9 bases between. This CDR3 region has 12 residues. The CDR3 DNA sequence: TGTGCCAGCAGTTTAGCCGGCCTCGGGCAGTTCTTC. The encoded protein is CASSLAGLGQFF.

This clonotype was found a few times. The gene calls are TRBV5-8 and TRBJ2-5; the D gene is possibly TRBD1 (5 bases). This CDR3 region has 17 residues. V lost 2 bases to trimming and J lost 2 bases, with 19 bases between them. The germline CDR1 and CDR2 sequences are SGHTS and YDEGEE. The CDR3 nucleotides read TGTGCCAGCAGCTTACGTCTGACAGTGAACACACAAGAGACCCAGTACTTC. Its protein is CASSLRLTVNTQETQYF.

Regarding this clonotype: At one of its ends the junction is not consistent with the germline gene, which may arise from a read error. The genes are TRBV7-6 and TRBJ2-6, with unresolved D. The CDR3 covers 16 residues. The V gene's germline CDR1 is SGHVS and CDR2 FNYEAQ. CDR3 in amino acids: CASSLGVDSGPNVLTF. The CDR3 DNA reads as TGTGCCAGCAGCTTAGGGGTCGACTCTGGGCCCAACGTCCTGACTTTC.

The chain couples TRBV2 to TRBJ2-3; 9 positions match TRBD1. Trimming cost V 7 bases and J 2 bases; bases outside gene matches: 13. Germline CDR1 reads SNHLY; CDR2 reads FYNNEI. The CDR3 is 17 amino acids. CDR3 loop: CASMTGQGQKITDTQYF. The CDR3 DNA reads TGTGCCAGCATGACAGGACAGGGGCAGAAAATCACAGATACGCAGTATTTT. Using reference TRBV2 and TRBJ2-3 for the parts outside the CDR3, the full variable domain is EPEVTQTPSHQVTQMGQEVILRCVPISNHLYFYWYRQILGQKVEFLVSFYNNEISEKSEIFDDQFSVERPDGSNFTLKIRSTKLEDSAMYFCASMTGQGQKITDTQYFGPGTRLTVL.

The chain couples TRBV7-9 to TRBJ2-5; weak D call: TRBD1 (5 bases). V was trimmed by 5 bases and J by 4 bases, leaving 17 bases between them. The CDR3 has 15 residues. Germline lookup yields CDR1 SEHNR and CDR2 FQNEAQ (reference sequence). The CDR3 nucleotides read TGTGCCAGCAGCATCGCTAGGGGTTTGCGAGAGACCCAGTACTTC. It is translated as CASSIARGLRETQYF.

J is TRBJ2-1 and V is TRBV20-1, with 10 positions matching TRBD1. Germline loops: CDR1 DFQATT, CDR2 SNEGSKA (reference sequence). CDR3 length equals 15 residues. Trimming took 6 bases from V and 8 from J; bases not matched to a gene: 13. Here the CDR3 DNA reads TGCAGTGCAAGGCCGGGACAGGGGTCTCGGGATGAGCAGTTCTTC. Its translation: CSARPGQGSRDEQFF.

This clonotype was seen a handful of times. V gene TRBV20-1 combines with J gene TRBJ2-3, with D unclear. CDR3 length equals 11 residues. CDR1 is DFQATT and CDR2 is SNEGSKA in the germline V gene (reference sequence). The V gene lost 7 bases and the J gene lost 5 bases, with 10 bases spanning the gap. CDR3 sequence: CSGLDLDTQYF. DNA of the CDR3: TGCAGTGGGCTAGATCTAGATACGCAGTATTTT.

This clonotype has just a few counts. The V gene is TRBV29-1, the J gene TRBJ2-1, with unresolved D. Trimming shortened V by 5 bases and J by 0 bases, and 11 bases separated the two germline ends. This CDR3 spans 14 amino acids. Per germline, CDR1 SQVTM and CDR2 ANQGSEA. CDR3 protein: CSVLFRVSYNEQFF. CDR3 sequence (DNA): TGCAGCGTTCTTTTCCGGGTCTCCTACAATGAGCAGTTCTTC.

J is TRBJ1-4 and V is TRBV12-3 or TRBV12-4; 7 bases align to TRBD1. Germline trimming cut 5 bases from V and 3 bases from J; bases unmatched to any gene: 6. The length of the CDR3 is 15 residues. The CDR3 coding sequence is TGTGCCAGCAGTCCAGGGGGGGGGTCTAATGAAAAACTGTTTTTT. Protein product: CASSPGGGSNEKLFF.

This clonotype was seen a few times. This chain links TRBV20-1 with TRBJ2-7; D remains unclear. The length of the CDR3 is 13 residues. Germline V lookup: CDR1 DFQATT, CDR2 SNEGSKA (reference sequence). V was trimmed by 6 bases and J by 5 bases, leaving 17 bases between them. CDR3 protein: CSAPMSGTDEQYF. The CDR3 nucleotides read TGCAGTGCCCCCATGTCGGGTACCGACGAGCAGTACTTC.

This clonotype has only a few counts. This sequence joins TRBV2 and TRBJ2-2; possible D gene TRBD1, 5 bases. The CDR3 is 14 residues long. Trimming left V 6 bases short and J 1 base short, with 9 bases between. CDR1 is SNHLY and CDR2 is FYNNEI in the germline V gene. CDR3 region: CASRGLKNTGELFF. The CDR3 DNA reads TGTGCCAGCAGGGGGCTGAAGAACACCGGGGAGCTGTTTTTT.